These 24 T cell receptor beta chains share one sample of origin, sequenced in a study of blood T cell repertoires in COVID-19. Data came from immunoSEQ multiplex PCR; TCRdb stores just in-frame clones and leaves some out. The sample includes over 100,000 clones, approximately 85% of them seen just once. Material: peripheral blood. The receptors stem from a man aged 35 to 55 with active or convalescent COVID-19.

J is TRBJ1-1 and V is TRBV19; D possibly corresponds to TRBD1 (6 bases). The CDR3 covers 16 residues. Trimming stripped 8 bases from V and 4 bases from J, with 23 bases between. Germline V gene lookup returns CDR1 LNHDA and CDR2 SQIVND (reference sequence). The CDR3 DNA is TGTGCCAGTTCCTACGCGGGAGGGGGGGGGATCACTGAAGCTTTCTTT. Amino acids: CASSYAGGGGITEAFF. The variable domain in full, with the rest retrieved from reference TRBV19 and TRBJ1-1, is DGGITQSPKYLFRKEGQNVTLSCEQNLNHDAMYWYRQDPGQGLRLIYYSQIVNDFQKGDIAEGYSVSREKKESFPLTVTSAQKNPTAFYLCASSYAGGGGITEAFFGQGTRLTVV.

V usage is TRBV6-2 or TRBV6-3 and J usage is TRBJ2-4; no firm D call. Germline V gene sequence: CDR1 MNHEY, CDR2 SVGEGT. The germline V and J ends were trimmed by 2 bases and 0 bases, with 17 bases remaining between them. The CDR3 contains 18 residues. CDR3 nucleotides: TGTGCCAGCAGTTACGGGCAAGTTCTTCCTCTAGCCAAAAACATTCAGTACTTC. It codes for CASSYGQVLPLAKNIQYF.

This sequence joins TRBV7-3 and TRBJ2-5; maybe TRBD1 (6 bases). The V and J ends lost 5 bases and 6 bases respectively, with 16 bases between them. The CDR3 spans 14 residues. The germline V gene has CDR1 SGHTA and CDR2 FQGTGA. The CDR3 nucleotides read TGTGCCAGCAGCCAATCCCGGGACATACAGACCCAGTACTTC. Amino acid sequence: CASSQSRDIQTQYF. The full variable domain, rest sourced from reference TRBV7-3 and TRBJ2-5, is GAGVSQTPSNKVTEKGKYVELRCDPISGHTALYWYRQSLGQGPEFLIYFQGTGAADDSGLPNDRFFAVRPEGSVSTLKIQRTERGDSAVYLCASSQSRDIQTQYFGPGTRLLVL.

The genes are TRBV21-1 and TRBJ1-6; TRBD1 was called by the table and not checked on the DNA. TRBV21-1 is listed as a pseudogene. The CDR3 contains 16 residues. The CDR3 here is CASSSQQGRIRSPLHF. The DNA for the CDR3 is TGTGCCAGCAGCAGCCAACAGGGTAGGATACGGTCACCCCTCCACTTT.

The chain has TRBV19 and TRBJ2-7; 8 nucleotides align to TRBD1. This CDR3 spans 14 amino acids. V gave up 4 bases and J gave up 2 bases; unmatched junction bases: 4. The V gene's germline CDR1 is LNHDA and CDR2 SQIVND (reference sequence). CDR3 protein: CASSTTGAPYEQYF. The CDR3 coding sequence is TGTGCCAGTAGTACGACAGGGGCGCCCTACGAGCAGTACTTC.

This rearrangement joins TRBV6-5 to TRBJ1-2, with D possibly being TRBD1 (5 bases). Between the trimmed V and J ends, which lost 6 bases and 5 bases, there was a span of 10 bases. Per germline, CDR1 MNHEY and CDR2 SVGAGI. This CDR3 has 12 amino acids. CDR3 sequence: CASRTGTYGYTF. The CDR3 DNA follows: TGTGCCAGCAGAACAGGAACTTATGGCTACACCTTC.

This clone was observed a handful of times. The chain uses TRBV9 and TRBJ2-3, with D possibly matching TRBD1 (6 bases). Per germline, CDR1 SGDLS and CDR2 YYNGEE. Between the trimmed V and J ends, which lost 0 bases and 2 bases, there was a span of 7 bases. There are 14 residues in the CDR3. CDR3 bases: TGTGCCAGCAGCGTAGCAGGGGTCACAGATACGCAGTATTTT. It translates to CASSVAGVTDTQYF.

The rearrangement joins TRBV21-1 to TRBJ2-2; the listed D gene, TRBD2, was not tested against the DNA. TRBV21-1 is marked as a pseudogene. The CDR3 consists of 15 residues. The CDR3 protein is CASSKYRENTGELFF. The CDR3 DNA follows: TGTGCCAGCAGCAAATATCGGGAAAACACCGGGGAGCTGTTTTTT.

The chain carries TRBV12-3 or TRBV12-4 and TRBJ2-7; D is unresolved. V lost 1 base and J 0 bases, leaving 4 bases between the germline ends. The CDR3 is made up of 13 amino acids. The CDR3 reads CASSLGVSYEQYF. For the CDR3, the DNA is TGTGCCAGCAGTTTAGGAGTCTCCTACGAGCAGTACTTC.

This rearrangement joins TRBV14 to TRBJ2-1, with D maybe TRBD2 (5 bases). The V end lost 6 bases, the J end lost 0 bases, and 12 bases lay between the germline ends. CDR1 and CDR2 (germline): SGHDN, FVKESK. This CDR3 is built from 15 residues. CDR3: CASSSDYGSYNEQFF. The CDR3 nucleotides are TGTGCCAGCAGTTCCGACTACGGCTCCTACAATGAGCAGTTCTTC.

The V and J genes are TRBV2 and TRBJ1-2, with TRBD1 as a possible D gene (6 bases). The CDR3 has 13 residues. The V end was cut by 8 bases, the J end by 4 bases, with 14 bases between. Germline values: CDR1 SNHLY, CDR2 FYNNEI. CDR3 sequence: CASGTGLGYGYTF. CDR3 sequence (DNA): TGTGCCAGCGGAACAGGGTTGGGCTATGGCTACACCTTC.

The rearrangement uses TRBV9 and TRBJ2-2; a possible D gene is TRBD1 (6 bases). Germline V gene data show CDR1 as SGDLS and CDR2 as YYNGEE. V was shortened by 4 bases and J by 1 base, with 11 bases between the two germline ends. The CDR3 has 15 residues. CDR3 sequence: CASSPSQGNTGELFF. The CDR3 region has the DNA TGTGCCAGCAGCCCATCACAGGGGAACACCGGGGAGCTGTTTTTT. Variable domain in full (rest from reference TRBV9 and TRBJ2-2): DSGVTQTPKHLITATGQRVTLRCSPRSGDLSVYWYQQSLDQGLQFLIQYYNGEERAKGNILERFSAQQFPDLHSELNLSSLELGDSALYFCASSPSQGNTGELFFGEGSRLTVL.

This clone was seen a handful of times. The J gene is TRBJ2-5, the V gene TRBV3-1 (or the pseudogene TRBV3-2); TRBD1 is a possible D gene (6 bases). Germline assignment: CDR1 LGHDT and CDR2 YNNKEL (reference sequence). Trimming left V 6 bases short and J 5 bases short, with 13 bases between. This CDR3 is built from 13 residues. The CDR3 bases are TGTGCCAGCAGTAATGGTAGGGGGGAGACCCAGTACTTC. Translating gives CASSNGRGETQYF.

V usage is TRBV3-1 (or the pseudogene TRBV3-2) and J usage is TRBJ2-1; 14 bases line up with TRBD2. Germline-derived CDR1 and CDR2 are LGHDT and YNNKEL (reference sequence). This CDR3 has 15 residues. The V and J ends lost 4 bases and 8 bases, in that order; junction bases with no gene match: 4. The CDR3 loop is CASSRQTSGGDEQFF. The DNA for the CDR3 is TGTGCCAGCAGCCGGCAGACTAGCGGGGGGGATGAGCAGTTCTTC.

The J gene is TRBJ2-5, the V gene TRBV19, with TRBD1 identical over 11 bases. Losses at the gene ends were 7 bases for V and 10 bases for J; bases not matched to a gene: 17. The CDR3 runs 16 residues. The germline V gene has CDR1 LNHDA and CDR2 SQIVND (reference sequence). In nucleotides, the CDR3 is TGTGCCAGTACCCAGACCGGGACAGGGGGATCCGGGGACCAGTACTTC. This encodes CASTQTGTGGSGDQYF.

For the CDR3, the DNA is TGTGCCAGCAGCCCGACAGGGACGCGAAACACCATATATTTT. It codes for CASSPTGTRNTIYF. The chain has TRBV3-1 (or the pseudogene TRBV3-2) and TRBJ1-3; 7 bases are a match to TRBD1. The CDR3 covers 14 residues. Germline CDR1 is LGHDT and CDR2 is YNNKEL (reference sequence). J gave up 5 bases and V 4 bases, and 5 bases lay outside the gene matches.

The V call is TRBV9, the J call TRBJ2-2; the D gene is possibly TRBD2 (5 bases). The germline gives CDR1 SGDLS, CDR2 YYNGEE. The CDR3 sequence is 15 residues long. The V gene lost 5 bases and the J gene lost 1 base, with 12 bases spanning the gap. Written as DNA, the CDR3 is TGTGCCAGCAGTACGGGGATGCTGAACACCGGGGAGCTGTTTTTT. Its protein product is CASSTGMLNTGELFF. The full variable domain, completed using reference TRBV9 and TRBJ2-2, is DSGVTQTPKHLITATGQRVTLRCSPRSGDLSVYWYQQSLDQGLQFLIQYYNGEERAKGNILERFSAQQFPDLHSELNLSSLELGDSALYFCASSTGMLNTGELFFGEGSRLTVL.

J is TRBJ1-2 and V is TRBV12-5; TRBD1 agrees at 7 bases. Germline V gene data show CDR1 as LGHNT and CDR2 as FRNRAP. The CDR3 totals 15 residues. V shed 0 bases and J 3 bases; nucleotides not matched to a gene: 4. CDR3: CASGLVLGTDYGYTF. CDR3 sequence (DNA): TGTGCTAGTGGTTTGGTACTCGGGACAGACTATGGCTACACCTTC.

The genes are TRBV4-3 and TRBJ1-6, with D hard to call. Trimming took 1 base from V and 8 from J, leaving 6 bases between them. The CDR3 loop spans 13 amino acids. Germline CDR1 reads LGHNA; CDR2 reads YSLEER. The DNA for the CDR3 is TGCGCCAGCAGCCAAGTGTCAGATTCACCCCTCCACTTT. Protein product: CASSQVSDSPLHF.

As DNA, the CDR3 is TGTGCCAGCAGGCTGGGGGGACAGGGAAATTCACCCCTCCACTTT. Translating it yields CASRLGGQGNSPLHF. The chain recombines TRBV2 with TRBJ1-6; 9 bases fit TRBD1. CDR1 and CDR2 (germline): SNHLY, FYNNEI. V shed 6 bases, J shed 7 bases, and the junction held 7 bases outside the gene matches. CDR3 length: 15 residues.

The rearrangement joins TRBV24-1 to TRBJ2-7; 8 bases line up with TRBD1. The ends lost 3 bases at V and 12 bases at J; junction bases unmatched: 6. Germline-derived CDR1 and CDR2 are KGHDR and SFDVKD. This CDR3 spans 12 amino acids. CDR3 nucleotide sequence: TGTGCCACCAGTGATCTCAGGGGGCGTTTGTACTTC. This codes for CATSDLRGRLYF.

The rearrangement links TRBV7-2 to TRBJ2-3; 8 bases are a match to TRBD1. Germline CDR1 is SGHTA and CDR2 is FQGNSA. CDR3 length: 16 residues. V was clipped by 5 bases and J by 0 bases; unmatched bases: 7. The CDR3 nucleotides are TGTGCCAGCAGCGCCCGGACAGGGCCCAGCACAGATACGCAGTATTTT. Translating gives CASSARTGPSTDTQYF.

The chain carries TRBV7-2 and TRBJ2-7; no definite D call. The germline CDR1 and CDR2 sequences are SGHTA and FQGNSA. V was pared by 1 base and J by 1 base, with 17 bases between. This CDR3 spans 17 amino acids. CDR3 residues: CASSLGSGSGLSYEQYF. In DNA, the CDR3 is TGTGCCAGCAGCTTAGGCTCTGGGTCGGGTCTATCCTACGAGCAGTACTTC.

The chain combines TRBV28 with TRBJ1-5, with no clear D. Germline CDR1 is MDHEN and CDR2 is SYDVKM. V dropped 2 bases and J dropped 7 bases, with 12 bases sitting between them. The CDR3 runs 14 residues. This CDR3 reads CASSLPLGIQPQHF. As DNA, the CDR3 is TGTGCCAGCAGTTTACCCCTGGGCATCCAGCCCCAGCATTTT.